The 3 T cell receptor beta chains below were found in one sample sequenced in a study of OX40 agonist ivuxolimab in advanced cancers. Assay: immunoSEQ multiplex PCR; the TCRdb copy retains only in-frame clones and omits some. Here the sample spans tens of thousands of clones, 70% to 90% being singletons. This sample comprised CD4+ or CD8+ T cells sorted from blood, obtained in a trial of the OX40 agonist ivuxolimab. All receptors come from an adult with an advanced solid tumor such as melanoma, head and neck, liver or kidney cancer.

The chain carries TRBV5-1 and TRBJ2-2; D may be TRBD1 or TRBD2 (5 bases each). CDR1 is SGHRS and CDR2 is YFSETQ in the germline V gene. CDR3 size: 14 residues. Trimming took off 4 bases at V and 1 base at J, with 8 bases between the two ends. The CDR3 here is CASSRDLNTGELFF. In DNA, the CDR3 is TGCGCCAGCAGCCGGGACCTGAACACCGGGGAGCTGTTTTTT.

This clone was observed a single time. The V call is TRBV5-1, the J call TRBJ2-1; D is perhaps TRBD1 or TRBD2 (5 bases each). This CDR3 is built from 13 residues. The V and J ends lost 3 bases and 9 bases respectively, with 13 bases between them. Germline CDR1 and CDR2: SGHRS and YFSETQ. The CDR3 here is CASSSLARGEQFF. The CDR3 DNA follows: TGCGCCAGCAGCTCGCTAGCAAGGGGTGAGCAGTTCTTC.

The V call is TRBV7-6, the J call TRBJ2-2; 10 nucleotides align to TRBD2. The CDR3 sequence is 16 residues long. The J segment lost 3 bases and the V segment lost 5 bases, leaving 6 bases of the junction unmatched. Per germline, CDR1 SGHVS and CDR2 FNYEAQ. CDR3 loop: CASSPGTSVYTGELFF. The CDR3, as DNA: TGTGCCAGCAGCCCCGGGACTAGCGTCTACACCGGGGAGCTGTTTTTT.